This T cell receptor beta chain was retrieved from a study of blood T cell repertoires in COVID-19. Study information: The United States, Italy and Spain supplied acute and convalescent COVID-19 samples. The analysed material was cDNA or gDNA that came from T cells, B-cell-depleted T cells, or PBMCs.

Original methodology: It was from reference gene primer amplification that nucleated cell counts were estimated. Sequenced by immunoSEQ multiplex PCR; TCRdb stores in-frame clones only, minus some. That table supplies the V and J calls and clone size; D and trimming were determined from the DNA. The sample lists about 210,000 clones; about four fifths were seen once. The V segment lost 6 bases and the J segment 2 bases; nucleotides outside the gene matches: 10. This CDR3 has 15 residues. Germline CDR1 MNHEY, CDR2 SVGAGI. Input material: peripheral blood. V gene TRBV6-5 combines with J gene TRBJ2-7, with 7 bases that match TRBD2. The source of this sequence is a woman aged 45-65 years with acute or convalescent COVID-19. In nucleotides, the CDR3 is TGTGCCAGCAGGAGGGAGGGCGGGTCTCCCTACGAGCAGTACTTC. Its protein is CASRREGGSPYEQYF.